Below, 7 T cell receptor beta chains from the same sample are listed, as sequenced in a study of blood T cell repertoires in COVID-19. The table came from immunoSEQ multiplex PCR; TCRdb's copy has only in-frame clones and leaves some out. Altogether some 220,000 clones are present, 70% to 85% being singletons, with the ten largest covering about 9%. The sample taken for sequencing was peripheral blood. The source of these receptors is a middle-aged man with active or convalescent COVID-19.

In nucleotides, the CDR3 is TGTGCCAGCGGACGGGGCTCTGGGGCCAACGTCCTGACTTTC. This codes for CASGRGSGANVLTF. V usage is TRBV7-2 and J usage is TRBJ2-6, with a possible D match to TRBD2 (5 bases). CDR1 is SGHTA, CDR2 FQGNSA, per germline. The V gene lost 8 bases and the J gene lost 0 bases, with 8 bases spanning the gap. The CDR3 contains 14 residues. The whole variable domain, filled in from reference TRBV7-2 and TRBJ2-6, reads GAGVSQSPSNKVTEKGKDVELRCDPISGHTALYWYRQSLGQGLEFLIYFQGNSAPDKSGLPSDRFSAERTGGSVSTLTIQRTQQEDSAVYLCASGRGSGANVLTFGAGSRLTVL.

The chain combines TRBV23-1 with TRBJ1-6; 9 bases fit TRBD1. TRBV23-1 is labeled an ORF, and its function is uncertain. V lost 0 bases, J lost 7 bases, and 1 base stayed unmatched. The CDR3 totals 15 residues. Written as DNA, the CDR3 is TGCGCCAGCAGTCAATCGGACAGGGGAAATTCACCCCTCCACTTT. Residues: CASSQSDRGNSPLHF.

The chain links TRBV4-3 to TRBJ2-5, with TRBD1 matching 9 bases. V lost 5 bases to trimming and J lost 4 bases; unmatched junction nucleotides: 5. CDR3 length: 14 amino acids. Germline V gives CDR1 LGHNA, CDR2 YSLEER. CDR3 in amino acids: CASSAGTGLETQYF. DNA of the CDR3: TGCGCCAGCAGCGCCGGGACAGGGCTAGAGACCCAGTACTTC.

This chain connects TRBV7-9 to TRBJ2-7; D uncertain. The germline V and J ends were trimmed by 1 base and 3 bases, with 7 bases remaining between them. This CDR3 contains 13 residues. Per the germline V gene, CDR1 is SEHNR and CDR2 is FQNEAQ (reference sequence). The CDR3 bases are TGTGCCAGCAGCTTAGTCAGTGGCTACGAGCAGTACTTC. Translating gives CASSLVSGYEQYF.

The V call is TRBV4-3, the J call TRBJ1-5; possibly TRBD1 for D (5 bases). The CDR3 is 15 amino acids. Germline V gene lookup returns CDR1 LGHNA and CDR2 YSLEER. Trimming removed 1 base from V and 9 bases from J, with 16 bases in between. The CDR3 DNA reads TGCGCCAGCAGCCAAGCTTTCGACAGCGTCCGGCCCCAGCATTTT. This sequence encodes CASSQAFDSVRPQHF.

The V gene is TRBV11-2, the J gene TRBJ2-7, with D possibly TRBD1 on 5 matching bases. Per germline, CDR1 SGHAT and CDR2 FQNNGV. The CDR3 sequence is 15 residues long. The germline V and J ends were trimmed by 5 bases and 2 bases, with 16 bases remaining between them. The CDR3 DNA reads TGTGCCAGCAGCCTAAGGGGCCCTGGGCCCTACGAGCAGTACGTC. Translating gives CASSLRGPGPYEQYV.

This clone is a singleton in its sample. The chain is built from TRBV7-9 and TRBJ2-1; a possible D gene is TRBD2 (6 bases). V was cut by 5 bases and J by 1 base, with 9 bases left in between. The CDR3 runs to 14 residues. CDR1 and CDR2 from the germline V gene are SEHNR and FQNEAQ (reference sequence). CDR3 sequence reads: CASSPGTSYNEQFF. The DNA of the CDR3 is TGTGCCAGCAGCCCAGGGACTTCCTACAATGAGCAGTTCTTC.